This T cell receptor beta chain was captured by sequencing in a study of OX40 agonist ivuxolimab in advanced cancers. Across the study: A partial response was reached by three patients: one with hepatocellular carcinoma and two with cutaneous melanoma.

This clone was detected only once. Its antigen is unknown. In germline, CDR1 is SGHDT, CDR2 YYEEEE. V lost 4 bases and J lost 4; bases outside the gene matches: 9. This CDR3 has 15 amino acids. The protocol was immunoSEQ multiplex PCR, while the TCRdb copy is restricted to in-frame clones and leaves out a portion. The profile covers 60,000 to 75,000 clones, with approximately 87% appearing a single time and roughly 5% taken by the ten largest. Broader study findings: At 0.1 to 3.0 mg/kg, CD4+ and CD8+ blood T cells expanded clonally by week 6. Certain nonresponders likewise exhibited a low normalized T-cell clonal expansion.

This receptor was identified in an adult with an advanced solid tumor such as melanoma, head and neck, liver or kidney cancer. The sequencing here drew on CD4+ or CD8+ T cells sorted from blood, taken in a trial of the OX40 agonist ivuxolimab. The V and J genes are TRBV5-6 and TRBJ2-7; 9 nucleotides align to TRBD1. The CDR3 nucleotides read TGTGCCAGCAGCCAACCTAACAGGGGGCGTTACGAGCAGTACTTC. Its protein product is CASSQPNRGRYEQYF.